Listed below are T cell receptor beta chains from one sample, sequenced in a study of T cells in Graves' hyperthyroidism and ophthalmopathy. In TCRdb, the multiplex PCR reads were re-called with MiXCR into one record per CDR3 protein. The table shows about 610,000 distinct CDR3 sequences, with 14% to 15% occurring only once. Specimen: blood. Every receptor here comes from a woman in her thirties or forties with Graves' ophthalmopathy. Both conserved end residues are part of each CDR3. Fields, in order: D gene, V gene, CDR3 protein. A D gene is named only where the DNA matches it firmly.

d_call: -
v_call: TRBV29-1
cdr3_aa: CSVGVSEQYGYTF

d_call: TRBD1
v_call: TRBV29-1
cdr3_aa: CSVEPDRDGYEQYF

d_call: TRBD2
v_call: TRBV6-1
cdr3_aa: CASSEAGETGELFF

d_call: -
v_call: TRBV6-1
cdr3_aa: CASRTGQRDTEAFF

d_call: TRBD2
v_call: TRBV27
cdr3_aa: CASISTSGASYEQYF

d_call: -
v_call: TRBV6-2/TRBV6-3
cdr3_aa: CASSYGIQPQHF

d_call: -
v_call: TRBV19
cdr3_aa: CASSIQANTEAFF

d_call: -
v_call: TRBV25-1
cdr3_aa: CASSEWGPVTYEQYF

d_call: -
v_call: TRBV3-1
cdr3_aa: CASKEGRVVGEQYF

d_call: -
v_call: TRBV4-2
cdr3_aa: CASSQDRGSNQPQHF

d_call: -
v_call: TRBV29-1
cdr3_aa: CSAVTGAKNIQYF

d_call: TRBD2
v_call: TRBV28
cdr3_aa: CASSSPGLAGDEQYF

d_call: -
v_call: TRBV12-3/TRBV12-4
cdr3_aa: CASSLVRVDGYTF

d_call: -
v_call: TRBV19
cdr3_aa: CASSTTPGIHEQYF

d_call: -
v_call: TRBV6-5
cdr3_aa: CASSYSSGIHGYTF

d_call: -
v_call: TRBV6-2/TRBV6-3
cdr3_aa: CASSRNTGELFF

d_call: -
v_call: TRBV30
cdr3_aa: CAWGGETGGTEAFF

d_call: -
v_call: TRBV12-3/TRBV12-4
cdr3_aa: CASSFGHLTSSYEQYF

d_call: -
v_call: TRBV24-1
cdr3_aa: CATSRQTSNQPQHF

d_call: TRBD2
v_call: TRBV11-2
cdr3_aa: CASSFKTSGSAYEQYF

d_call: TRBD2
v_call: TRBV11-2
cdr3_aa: CASSLSSGRTYEQYF

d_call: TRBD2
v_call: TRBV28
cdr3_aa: CASRGTSGSETQYF

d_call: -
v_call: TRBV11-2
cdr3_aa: CASSLAGAGNTIYF

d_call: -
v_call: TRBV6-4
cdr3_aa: CASRRYRVSTGELFF

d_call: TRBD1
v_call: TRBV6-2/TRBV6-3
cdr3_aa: CASSQTGTVNSPLHF

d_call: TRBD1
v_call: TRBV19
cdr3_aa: CASSISAGGAGSGPQHF

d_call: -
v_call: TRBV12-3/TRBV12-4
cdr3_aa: CASSLNGRYEQYF

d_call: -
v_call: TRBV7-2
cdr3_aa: CASSFGSSARWEQYF

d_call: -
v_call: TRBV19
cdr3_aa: CASQRAGFDEQYF

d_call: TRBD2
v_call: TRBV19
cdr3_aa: CASSRLAGGFYEQYF

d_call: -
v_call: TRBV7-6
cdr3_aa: CASSAIPSGEQYF

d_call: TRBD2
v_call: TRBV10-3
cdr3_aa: CAISDYLGGRVSTDTQYF

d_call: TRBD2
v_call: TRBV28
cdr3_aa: CASSPRKGSGGVYKTQYF

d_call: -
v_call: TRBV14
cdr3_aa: CASSRLVGETQYF

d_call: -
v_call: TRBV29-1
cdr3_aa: CSVSTFYEQYF

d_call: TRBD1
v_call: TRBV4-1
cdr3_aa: CASSQVTGGNYGYTF

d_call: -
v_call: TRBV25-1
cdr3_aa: CASSSLGTSWNTEAFF

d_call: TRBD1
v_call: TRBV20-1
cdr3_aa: CSATGTHSGYTF

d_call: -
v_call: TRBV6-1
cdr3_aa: CASSALEPYEQYF

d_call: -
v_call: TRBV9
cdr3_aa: CASSVVGSGNTEAFF

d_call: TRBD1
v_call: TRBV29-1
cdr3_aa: CSVIPGGAYGYTF

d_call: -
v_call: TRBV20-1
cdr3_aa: CSASGDRLPYEQYF

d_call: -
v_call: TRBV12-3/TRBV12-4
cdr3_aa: CASSLVTGTRSEAFF